This T cell receptor (beta chain) stems from a study of CD8 T cells in ankylosing spondylitis. Findings of the study overall: Disease-associated clones were CD8+ and fairly uncommon in peripheral blood. In ankylosing spondylitis patients, matched synovial fluid reportedly showed significant enrichment of disease-linked clones. It appeared that ankylosing spondylitis blood was characterized by a TCR beta motif of roughly 8 highly homologous variants.

The TCR beta libraries were generated through quantitative 5'-RACE incorporating molecular barcodes. One entry per CDR3 protein, called by TCRdb with MiXCR from the 5' RACE reads. Altogether more than 110,000 distinct CDR3 sequences are present, 7% to 9% being singletons, with the ten largest covering approximately 6.8%. There are 14 residues in the CDR3. V shed 8 bases, J shed 1 base, and the junction held 4 bases outside the gene matches. From germline, CDR1 is SNHLY and CDR2 FYNNEI. This clonotype came up many times. What it binds is not known. The chain has TRBV2 and TRBJ2-5, with 10 positions matching TRBD2. The clonotype comes from a male donor with ankylosing spondylitis. Sequenced material: synovial fluid, either unsorted or a sorted T cell fraction (not recorded which). This CDR3 is CASGLAGVQETQYF. The CDR3 DNA reads TGTGCCAGCGGCCTAGCGGGGGTCCAAGAGACCCAGTACTTC.